The rows below give T cell receptor beta chains drawn from one sample of a study of cytomegalovirus exposure and HLA in healthy donors. Measured with immunoSEQ multiplex PCR; TCRdb has only the in-frame clones, and not every one. Of 150,000 to 200,000 clones listed, about 90% are singletons. Material for sequencing was PBMCs. The receptors shown here come from a man aged 18 to 30 in good health and CMV-seropositive. CDR3s include the opening cysteine and the closing phenylalanine or tryptophan. The D gene is left open where the match is weak. Expanded clones are given a class, and other clones once, few, many or no size at all.

CDR3 length	D gene	clone size	J gene	V gene	CDR3 DNA	CDR3 protein
20	NA	NA	TRBJ2-7	TRBV27	TGTGCCAGCAGCCCTGACAGGTTCTTTGGGGTTTCCCCTTCCGGCTACGAGCAGTACTTC	CASSPDRFFGVSPSGYEQYF
15	NA	NA	TRBJ2-1	TRBV9	TGTGCCAGCAGCGTAGGGACCCGGGATTACAATGAGCAGTTCTTC	CASSVGTRDYNEQFF
15	NA	NA	TRBJ1-1	TRBV9	TGTGCCAGCAGCGTAGCGGTTGGGGGGAGCACTGAAGCTTTCTTT	CASSVAVGGSTEAFF
16	NA	NA	TRBJ2-3	TRBV6-6	TGTGCCAGCAGTTACTCGAGCACACAGGTCGCAGATACGCAGTATTTT	CASSYSSTQVADTQYF
17	TRBD2	NA	TRBJ2-1	TRBV5-1	TGCGCCAGCAGCGTTGGATCGACGGCGGGAGGTAACAATGAGCAGTTCTTC	CASSVGSTAGGNNEQFF
18	NA	NA	TRBJ1-5	TRBV28	TGTGCCAGCAGTTTGGACCTGATTGGCAGGGTCAATTATCAGCCCCAGCATTTT	CASSLDLIGRVNYQPQHF
18	TRBD2	NA	TRBJ2-1	TRBV7-3	TGTGCCAGCAGCTTAAAGGGGACTAGCGGGAGAGTAGACAATGAGCAGTTCTTC	CASSLKGTSGRVDNEQFF
13	NA	NA	TRBJ1-2	TRBV19	TGTGCCAGTAGTATCGGACTTAACTATGGCTACACCTTC	CASSIGLNYGYTF
14	TRBD2	NA	TRBJ2-3	TRBV29-1	TGCAGCGTTGGATCGGGAGGGCCATCAGATACGCAGTATTTT	CSVGSGGPSDTQYF
12	NA	NA	TRBJ2-1	TRBV9	TGTGCCAGCAGCGTAGATCGCCGGGTCCTCTTCTTC	CASSVDRRVLFF
15	TRBD1	NA	TRBJ1-3	TRBV15	TGTGCCACCAGCAGAGGCGGGACAGCTGGAAACACCATATATTTT	CATSRGGTAGNTIYF
15	TRBD1	NA	TRBJ1-5	TRBV7-9	TGTGCCAGCAGCCCAGGGACAGGTAGTAATCAGCCCCAGCATTTT	CASSPGTGSNQPQHF
14	NA	few	TRBJ2-1	TRBV28	TGTGCCAGCAGTTCTGGGCCATCCTACAATGAGCAGTTCTTC	CASSSGPSYNEQFF